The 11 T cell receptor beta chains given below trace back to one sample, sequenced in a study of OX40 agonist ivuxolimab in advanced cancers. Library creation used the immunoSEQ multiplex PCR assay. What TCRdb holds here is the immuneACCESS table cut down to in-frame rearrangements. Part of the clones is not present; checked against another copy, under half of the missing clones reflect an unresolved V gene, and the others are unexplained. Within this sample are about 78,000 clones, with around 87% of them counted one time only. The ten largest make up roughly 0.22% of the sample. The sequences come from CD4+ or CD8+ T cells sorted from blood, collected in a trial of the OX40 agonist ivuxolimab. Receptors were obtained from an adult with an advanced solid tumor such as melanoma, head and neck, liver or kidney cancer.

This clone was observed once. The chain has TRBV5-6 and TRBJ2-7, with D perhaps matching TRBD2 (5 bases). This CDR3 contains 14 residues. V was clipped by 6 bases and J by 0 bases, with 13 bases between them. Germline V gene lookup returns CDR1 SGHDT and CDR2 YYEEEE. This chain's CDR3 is CASTPQRYSYEQYF. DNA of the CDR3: TGTGCCAGCACTCCCCAGCGGTACTCCTACGAGCAGTACTTC.

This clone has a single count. CDR3: CASSSFGLYEQYF. CDR3 bases: TGTGCCAGCAGCTCATTCGGACTTTACGAGCAGTACTTC. V and J are TRBV11-3 and TRBJ2-7; D perhaps matches TRBD2 (5 bases). CDR3 size: 13 residues. The germline V gene encodes CDR1 SGHNT and CDR2 YENEEA. The ends were cut back, 4 bases at V and 4 bases at J, with 11 bases in the middle.

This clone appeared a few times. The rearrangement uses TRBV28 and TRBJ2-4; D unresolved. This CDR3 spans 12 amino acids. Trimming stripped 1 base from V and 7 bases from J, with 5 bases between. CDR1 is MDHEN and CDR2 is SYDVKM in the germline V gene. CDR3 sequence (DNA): TGTGCCAGCAGTTTATTGGGGAACATTCAGTACTTC. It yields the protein CASSLLGNIQYF.

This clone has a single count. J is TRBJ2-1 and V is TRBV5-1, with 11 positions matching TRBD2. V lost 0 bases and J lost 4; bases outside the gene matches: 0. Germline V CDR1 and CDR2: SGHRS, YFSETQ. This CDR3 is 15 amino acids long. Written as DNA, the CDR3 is TGCGCCAGCAGCTTGGGACTAGCGGGATACAATGAGCAGTTCTTC. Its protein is CASSLGLAGYNEQFF.

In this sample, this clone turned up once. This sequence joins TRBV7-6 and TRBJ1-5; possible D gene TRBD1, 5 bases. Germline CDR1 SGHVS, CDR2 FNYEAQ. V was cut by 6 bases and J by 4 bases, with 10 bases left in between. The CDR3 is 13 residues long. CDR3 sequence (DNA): TGTGCCAGCAGTTTACAGGAGAATCAGCCCCAGCATTTT. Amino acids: CASSLQENQPQHF.

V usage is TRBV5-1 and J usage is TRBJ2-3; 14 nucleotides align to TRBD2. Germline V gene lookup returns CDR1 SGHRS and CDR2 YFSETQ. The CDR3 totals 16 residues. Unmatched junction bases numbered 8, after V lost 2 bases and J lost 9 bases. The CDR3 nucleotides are TGCGCCAGCAGCTTCCGACTAGCGGGAGGGCCTGAAACGCAGTATTTT. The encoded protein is CASSFRLAGGPETQYF. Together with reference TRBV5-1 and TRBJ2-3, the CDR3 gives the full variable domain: KAGVTQTPRYLIKTRGQQVTLSCSPISGHRSVSWYQQTPGQGLQFLFEYFSETQRNKGNFPGRFSGRQFSNSRSEMNVSTLELGDSALYLCASSFRLAGGPETQYFGPGTRLTVL.

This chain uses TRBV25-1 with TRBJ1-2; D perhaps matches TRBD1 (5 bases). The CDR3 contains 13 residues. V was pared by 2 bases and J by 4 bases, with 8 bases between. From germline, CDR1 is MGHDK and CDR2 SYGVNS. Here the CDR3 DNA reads TGTGCCAGCAGTGAAAACAGGTTCTATGGCTACACCTTC. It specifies CASSENRFYGYTF.

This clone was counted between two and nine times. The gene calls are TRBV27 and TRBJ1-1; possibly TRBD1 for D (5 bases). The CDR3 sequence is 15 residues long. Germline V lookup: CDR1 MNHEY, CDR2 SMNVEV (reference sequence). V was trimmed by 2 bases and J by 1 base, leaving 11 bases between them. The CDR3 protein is CASSLQPGGNTEAFF. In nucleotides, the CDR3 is TGTGCCAGCAGTTTACAACCCGGGGGGAACACTGAAGCTTTCTTT.

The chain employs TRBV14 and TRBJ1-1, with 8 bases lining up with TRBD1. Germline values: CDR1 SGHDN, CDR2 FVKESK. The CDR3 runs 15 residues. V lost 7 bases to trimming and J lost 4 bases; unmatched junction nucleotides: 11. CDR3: CASTPAGGKVTEAFF. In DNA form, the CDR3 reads TGTGCCAGCACCCCGGCAGGGGGCAAAGTCACTGAAGCTTTCTTT.

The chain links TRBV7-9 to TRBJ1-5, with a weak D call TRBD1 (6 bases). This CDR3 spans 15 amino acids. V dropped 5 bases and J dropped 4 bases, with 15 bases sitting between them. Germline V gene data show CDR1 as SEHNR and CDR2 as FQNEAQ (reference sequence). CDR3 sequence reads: CASSPEGGLNQPQHF. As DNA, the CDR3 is TGTGCCAGCAGCCCCGAGGGGGGACTTAATCAGCCCCAGCATTTT.

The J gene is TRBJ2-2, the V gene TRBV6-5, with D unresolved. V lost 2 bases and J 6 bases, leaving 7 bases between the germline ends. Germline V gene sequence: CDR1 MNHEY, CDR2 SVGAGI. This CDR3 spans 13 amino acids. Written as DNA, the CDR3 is TGTGCCAGCAGTTACGGCGGTTCCGGGGAGCTGTTTTTT. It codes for CASSYGGSGELFF.